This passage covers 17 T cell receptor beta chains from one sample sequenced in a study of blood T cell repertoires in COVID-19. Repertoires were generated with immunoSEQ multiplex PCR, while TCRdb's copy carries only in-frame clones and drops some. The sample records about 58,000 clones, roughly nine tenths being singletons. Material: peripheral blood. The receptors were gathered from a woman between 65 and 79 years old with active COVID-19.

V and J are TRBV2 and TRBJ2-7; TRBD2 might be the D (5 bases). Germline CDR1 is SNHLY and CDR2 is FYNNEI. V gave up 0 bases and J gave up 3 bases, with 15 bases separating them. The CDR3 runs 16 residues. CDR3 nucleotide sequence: TGTGCCAGCAGTGAAGCCAGACCCGCGGGCTACTACGAGCAGTACTTC. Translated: CASSEARPAGYYEQYF.

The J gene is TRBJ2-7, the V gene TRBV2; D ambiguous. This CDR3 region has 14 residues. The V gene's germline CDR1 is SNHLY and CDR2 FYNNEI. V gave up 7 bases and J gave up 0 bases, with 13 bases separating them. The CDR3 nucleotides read TGTGCCAGCATGGAGCTCCCGAGCTCCTACGAGCAGTACTTC. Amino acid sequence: CASMELPSSYEQYF.

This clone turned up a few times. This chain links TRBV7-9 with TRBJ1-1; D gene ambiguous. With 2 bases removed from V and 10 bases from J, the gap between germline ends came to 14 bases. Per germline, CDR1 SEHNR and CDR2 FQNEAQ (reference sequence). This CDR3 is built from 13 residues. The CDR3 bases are TGTGCCAGCAGCTTACACTCTGAAACTCTAGCTTTCTTT. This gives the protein CASSLHSETLAFF.

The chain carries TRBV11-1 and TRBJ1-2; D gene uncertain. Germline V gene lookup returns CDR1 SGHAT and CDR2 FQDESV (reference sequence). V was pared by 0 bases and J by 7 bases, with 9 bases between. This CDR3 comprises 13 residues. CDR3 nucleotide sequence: TGTGCCAGCAGCTTAGCAGGAGAGGGTGGCTACACCTTC. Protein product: CASSLAGEGGYTF.

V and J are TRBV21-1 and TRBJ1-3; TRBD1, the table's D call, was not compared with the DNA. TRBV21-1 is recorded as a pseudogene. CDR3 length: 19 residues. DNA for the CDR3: TGTGCCAGCAGCAGGATTCGGGGCCCGACAGGAAAAGGGAGAAACACCATATATTTT. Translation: CASSRIRGPTGKGRNTIYF.

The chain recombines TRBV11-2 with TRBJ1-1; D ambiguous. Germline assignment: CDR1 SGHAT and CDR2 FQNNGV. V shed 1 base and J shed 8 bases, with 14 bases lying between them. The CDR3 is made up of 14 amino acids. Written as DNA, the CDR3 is TGTGCCAGCAGCTTAGCACAGATCCAGAACGAAGCTTTCTTT. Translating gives CASSLAQIQNEAFF.

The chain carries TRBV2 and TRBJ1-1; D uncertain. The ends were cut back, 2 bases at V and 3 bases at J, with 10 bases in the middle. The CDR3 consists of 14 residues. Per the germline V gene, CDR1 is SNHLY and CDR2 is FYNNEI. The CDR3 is CASSELLSDTEAFF. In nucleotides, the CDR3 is TGTGCCAGCAGTGAATTGTTGTCGGACACTGAAGCTTTCTTT.

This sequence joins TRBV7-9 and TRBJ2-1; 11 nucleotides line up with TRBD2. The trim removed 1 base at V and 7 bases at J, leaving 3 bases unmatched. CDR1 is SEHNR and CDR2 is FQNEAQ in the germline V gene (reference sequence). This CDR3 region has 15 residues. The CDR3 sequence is CASSLGTSGSNEQFF. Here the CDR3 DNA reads TGTGCCAGCAGCTTAGGCACTAGCGGGAGTAATGAGCAGTTCTTC.

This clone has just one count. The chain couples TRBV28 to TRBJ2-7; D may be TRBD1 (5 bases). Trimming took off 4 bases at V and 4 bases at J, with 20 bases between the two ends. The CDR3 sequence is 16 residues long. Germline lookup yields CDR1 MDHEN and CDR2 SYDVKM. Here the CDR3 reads CASSSTLDTEVYEQYF. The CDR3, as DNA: TGTGCCAGCAGTTCTACCTTGGACACCGAGGTTTACGAGCAGTACTTC.

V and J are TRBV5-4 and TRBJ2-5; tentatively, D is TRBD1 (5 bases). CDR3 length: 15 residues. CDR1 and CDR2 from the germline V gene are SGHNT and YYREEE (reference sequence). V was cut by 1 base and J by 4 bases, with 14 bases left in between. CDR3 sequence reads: CASSLKAGYLETQYF. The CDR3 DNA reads TGTGCCAGCAGCTTGAAGGCAGGGTATTTAGAGACCCAGTACTTC.

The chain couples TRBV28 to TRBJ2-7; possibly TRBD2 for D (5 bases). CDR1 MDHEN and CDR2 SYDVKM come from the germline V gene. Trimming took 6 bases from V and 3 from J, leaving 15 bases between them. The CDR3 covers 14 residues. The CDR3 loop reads CASRPAGSFYEQYF. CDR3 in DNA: TGTGCCAGCAGACCGGCGGGCAGCTTCTACGAGCAGTACTTC.

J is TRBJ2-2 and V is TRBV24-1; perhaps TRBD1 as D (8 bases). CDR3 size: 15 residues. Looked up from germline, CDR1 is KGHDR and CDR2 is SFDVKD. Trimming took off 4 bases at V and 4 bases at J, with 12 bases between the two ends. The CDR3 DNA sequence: TGTGCCACCAGTGAACAGGGGGAGGGCACCGGGGAGCTGTTTTTT. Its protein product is CATSEQGEGTGELFF.

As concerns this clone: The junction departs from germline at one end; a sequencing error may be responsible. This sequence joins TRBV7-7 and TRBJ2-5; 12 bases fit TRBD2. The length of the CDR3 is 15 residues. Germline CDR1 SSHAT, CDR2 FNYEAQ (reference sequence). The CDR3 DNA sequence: TGTGCTAGCAGCCCCTCGACTAGCGGGAGTGGGACCCAGTACTTC. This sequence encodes CASSPSTSGSGTQYF. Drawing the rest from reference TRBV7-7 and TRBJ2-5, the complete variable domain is GAGVSQSPRYKVTKRGQDVTLRCDPISSHATLYWYQQALGQGPEFLTYFNYEAQPDKSGLPSDRFSAERPEGSISTLTIQRTEQRDSAMYRCASSPSTSGSGTQYFGPGTRLLVL.

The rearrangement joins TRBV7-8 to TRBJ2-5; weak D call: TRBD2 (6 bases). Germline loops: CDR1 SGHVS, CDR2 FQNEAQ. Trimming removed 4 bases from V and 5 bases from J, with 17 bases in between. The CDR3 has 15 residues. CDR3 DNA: TGTGCCAGCAGCTCAAAGTTGGGGGGTCTGGAGACCCAGTACTTC. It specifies CASSSKLGGLETQYF.

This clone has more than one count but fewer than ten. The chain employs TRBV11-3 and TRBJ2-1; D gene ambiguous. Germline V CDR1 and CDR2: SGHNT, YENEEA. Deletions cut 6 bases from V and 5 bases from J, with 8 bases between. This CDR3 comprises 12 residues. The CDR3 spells CASSAQNNEQFF. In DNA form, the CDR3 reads TGTGCCAGCAGTGCCCAGAACAATGAGCAGTTCTTC.

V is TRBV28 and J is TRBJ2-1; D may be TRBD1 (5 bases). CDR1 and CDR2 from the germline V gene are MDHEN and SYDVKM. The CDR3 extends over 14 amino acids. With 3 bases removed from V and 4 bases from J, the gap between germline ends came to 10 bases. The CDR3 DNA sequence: TGTGCCAGCAGTTTCCAGGGTGGGTACAATGAGCAGTTCTTC. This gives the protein CASSFQGGYNEQFF. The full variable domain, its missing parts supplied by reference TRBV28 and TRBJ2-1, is DVKVTQSSRYLVKRTGEKVFLECVQDMDHENMFWYRQDPGLGLRLIYFSYDVKMKEKGDIPEGYSVSREKKERFSLILESASTNQTSMYLCASSFQGGYNEQFFGPGTRLTVL.

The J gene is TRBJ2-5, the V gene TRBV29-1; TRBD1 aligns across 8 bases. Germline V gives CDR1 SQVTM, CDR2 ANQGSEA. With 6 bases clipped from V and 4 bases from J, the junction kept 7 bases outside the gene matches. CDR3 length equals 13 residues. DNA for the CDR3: TGCAGCGTGGACCAGGGGGCAGGAGAGACCCAGTACTTC. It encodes CSVDQGAGETQYF. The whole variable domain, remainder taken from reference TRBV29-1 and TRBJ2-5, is SAVISQKPSRDICQRGTSLTIQCQVDSQVTMMFWYRQQPGQSLTLIATANQGSEATYESGFVIDKFPISRPNLTFSTLTVSNMSPEDSSIYLCSVDQGAGETQYFGPGTRLLVL.